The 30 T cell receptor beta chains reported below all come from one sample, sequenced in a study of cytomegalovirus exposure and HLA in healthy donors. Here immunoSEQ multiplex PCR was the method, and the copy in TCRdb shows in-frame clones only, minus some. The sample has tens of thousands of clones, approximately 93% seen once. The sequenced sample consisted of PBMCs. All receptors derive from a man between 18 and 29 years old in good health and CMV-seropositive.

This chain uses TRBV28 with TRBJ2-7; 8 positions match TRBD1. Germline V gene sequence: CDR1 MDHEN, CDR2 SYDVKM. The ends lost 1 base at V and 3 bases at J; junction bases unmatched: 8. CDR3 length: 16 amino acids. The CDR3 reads CASSLSSGQGGYEQYF. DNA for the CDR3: TGTGCCAGCAGTTTATCTTCTGGACAGGGAGGCTACGAGCAGTACTTC.

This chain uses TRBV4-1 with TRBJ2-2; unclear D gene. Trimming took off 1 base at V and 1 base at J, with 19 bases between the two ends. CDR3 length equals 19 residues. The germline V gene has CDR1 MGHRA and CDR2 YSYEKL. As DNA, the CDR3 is TGCGCCAGCAGCCAAGCGCCCTTCCTTTCTGTCGGGAACACCGGGGAGCTGTTTTTT. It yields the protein CASSQAPFLSVGNTGELFF.

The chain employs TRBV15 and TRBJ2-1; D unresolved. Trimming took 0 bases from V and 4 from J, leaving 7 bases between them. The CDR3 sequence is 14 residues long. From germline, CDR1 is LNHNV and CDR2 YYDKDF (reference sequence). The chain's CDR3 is CATSRDPVYNEQFF. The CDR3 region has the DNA TGTGCCACCAGCAGAGATCCGGTATACAATGAGCAGTTCTTC.

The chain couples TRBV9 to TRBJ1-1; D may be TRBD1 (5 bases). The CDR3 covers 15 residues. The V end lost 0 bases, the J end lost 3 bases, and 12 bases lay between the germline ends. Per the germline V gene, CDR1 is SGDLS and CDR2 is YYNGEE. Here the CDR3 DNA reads TGTGCCAGCAGCGTAGGAATTGGGGCTCACACTGAAGCTTTCTTT. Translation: CASSVGIGAHTEAFF.

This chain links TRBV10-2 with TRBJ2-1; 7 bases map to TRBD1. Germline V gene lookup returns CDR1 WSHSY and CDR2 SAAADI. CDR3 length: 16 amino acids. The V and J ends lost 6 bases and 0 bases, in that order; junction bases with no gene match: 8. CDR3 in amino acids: CASRDTGDISYNEQFF. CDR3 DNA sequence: TGCGCCAGCAGGGACACAGGGGACATCTCCTACAATGAGCAGTTCTTC.

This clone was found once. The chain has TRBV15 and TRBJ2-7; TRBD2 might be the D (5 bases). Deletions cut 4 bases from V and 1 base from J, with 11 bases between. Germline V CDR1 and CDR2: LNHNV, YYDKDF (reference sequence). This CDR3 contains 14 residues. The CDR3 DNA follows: TGTGCCACCAGCACCCGAGAGGGTTCCTACGAGCAGTACTTC. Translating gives CATSTREGSYEQYF.

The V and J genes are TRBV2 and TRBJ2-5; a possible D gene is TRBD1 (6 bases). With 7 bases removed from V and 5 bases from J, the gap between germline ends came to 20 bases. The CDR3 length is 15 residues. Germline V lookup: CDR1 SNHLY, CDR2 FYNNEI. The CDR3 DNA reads TGTGCCAGCACCCTACTAGGGCAGGGGTTGGAGACCCAGTACTTC. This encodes CASTLLGQGLETQYF.

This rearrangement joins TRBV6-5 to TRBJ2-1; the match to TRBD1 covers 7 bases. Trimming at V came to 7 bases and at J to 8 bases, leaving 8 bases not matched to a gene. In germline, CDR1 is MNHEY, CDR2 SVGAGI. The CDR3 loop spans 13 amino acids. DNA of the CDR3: TGTGCCAGCAACAACAGGGGATCAGATGAGCAGTTCTTC. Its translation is CASNNRGSDEQFF.

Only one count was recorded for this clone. Here the CDR3 DNA reads TGTGCCAGCAGCTTTGAGGGCACCGGGGAGCTGTTTTTT. This codes for CASSFEGTGELFF. The J gene is TRBJ2-2, the V gene TRBV7-9, with D possibly being TRBD2 (5 bases). The CDR3 runs to 13 residues. Germline V gives CDR1 SEHNR, CDR2 FQNEAQ (reference sequence). V lost 3 bases, J lost 4 bases, and 6 bases lay in between. Full variable domain (outside the CDR3, taken from reference TRBV7-9 and TRBJ2-2): DTGVSQNPRHKITKRGQNVTFRCDPISEHNRLYWYRQTLGQGPEFLTYFQNEAQLEKSRLLSDRFSAERPKGSFSTLEIQRTEQGDSAMYLCASSFEGTGELFFGEGSRLTVL.

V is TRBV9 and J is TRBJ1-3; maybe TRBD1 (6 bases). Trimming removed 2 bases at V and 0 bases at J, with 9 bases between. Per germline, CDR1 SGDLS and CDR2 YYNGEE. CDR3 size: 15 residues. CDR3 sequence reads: CASSVEQGSGNTIYF. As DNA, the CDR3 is TGTGCCAGCAGCGTCGAACAGGGCTCTGGAAACACCATATATTTT.

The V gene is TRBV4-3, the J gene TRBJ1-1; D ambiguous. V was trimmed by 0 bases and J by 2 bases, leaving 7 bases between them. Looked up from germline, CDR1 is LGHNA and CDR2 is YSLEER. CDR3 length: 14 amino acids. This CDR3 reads CASSQEAGNTEAFF. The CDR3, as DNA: TGCGCCAGCAGCCAAGAGGCAGGTAACACTGAAGCTTTCTTT.

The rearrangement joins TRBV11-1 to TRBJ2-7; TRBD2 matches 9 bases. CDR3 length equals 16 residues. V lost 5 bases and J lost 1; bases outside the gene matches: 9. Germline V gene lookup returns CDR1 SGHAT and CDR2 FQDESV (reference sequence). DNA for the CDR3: TGTGCCAGCAGCCTAACGGAGCGGGAGGCATCCTACGAGCAGTACTTC. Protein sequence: CASSLTEREASYEQYF.

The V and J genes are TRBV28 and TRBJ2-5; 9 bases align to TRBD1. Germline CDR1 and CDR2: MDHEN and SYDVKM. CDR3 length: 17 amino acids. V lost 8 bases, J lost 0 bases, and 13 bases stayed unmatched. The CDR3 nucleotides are TGTGCCAGCGGACCGGGACAGGGCCGTTTGTACCAAGAGACCCAGTACTTC. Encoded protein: CASGPGQGRLYQETQYF.

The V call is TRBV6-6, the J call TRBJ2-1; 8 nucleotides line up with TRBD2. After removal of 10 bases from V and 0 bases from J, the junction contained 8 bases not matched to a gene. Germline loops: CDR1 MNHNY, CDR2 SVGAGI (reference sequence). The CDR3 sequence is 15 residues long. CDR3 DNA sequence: TGTGCCACCTGGTCGGGGGGGGCCTCCTACAATGAGCAGTTCTTC. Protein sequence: CATWSGGASYNEQFF.

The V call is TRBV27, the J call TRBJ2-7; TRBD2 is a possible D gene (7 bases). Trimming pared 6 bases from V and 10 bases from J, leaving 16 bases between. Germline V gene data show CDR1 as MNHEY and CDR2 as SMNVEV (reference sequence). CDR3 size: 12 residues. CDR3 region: CASRGGTLKQYF. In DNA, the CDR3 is TGTGCCAGCAGGGGGGGGACACTTAAACAGTACTTC.

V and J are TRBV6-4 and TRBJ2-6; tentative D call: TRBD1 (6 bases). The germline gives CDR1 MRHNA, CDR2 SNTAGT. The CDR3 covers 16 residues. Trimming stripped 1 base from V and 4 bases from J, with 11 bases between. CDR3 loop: CASSDLPGDGANVLTF. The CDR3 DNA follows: TGTGCCAGCAGTGACTTGCCAGGGGACGGGGCCAACGTCCTGACTTTC.

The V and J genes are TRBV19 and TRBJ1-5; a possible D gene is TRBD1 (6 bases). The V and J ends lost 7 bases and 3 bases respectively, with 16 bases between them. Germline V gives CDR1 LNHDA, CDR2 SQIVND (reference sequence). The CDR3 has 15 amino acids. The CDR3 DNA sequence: TGTGCCAGTACTAGACAGGTAGGGGTCAATCAGCCCCAGCATTTT. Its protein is CASTRQVGVNQPQHF.

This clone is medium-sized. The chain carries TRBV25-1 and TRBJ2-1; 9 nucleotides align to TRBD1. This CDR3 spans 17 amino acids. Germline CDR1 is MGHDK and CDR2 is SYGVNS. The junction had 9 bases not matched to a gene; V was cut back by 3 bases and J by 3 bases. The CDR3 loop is CASSDITRDRDYNEQFF. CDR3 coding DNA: TGTGCCAGCAGTGACATCACCCGGGACAGGGACTACAATGAGCAGTTCTTC.

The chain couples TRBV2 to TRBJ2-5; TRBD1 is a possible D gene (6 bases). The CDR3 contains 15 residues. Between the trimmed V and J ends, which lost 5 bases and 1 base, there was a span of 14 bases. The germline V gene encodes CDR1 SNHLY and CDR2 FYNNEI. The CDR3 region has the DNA TGTGCCAGCAGTTTGACAGGTTTGGGCCAAGAGACCCAGTACTTC. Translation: CASSLTGLGQETQYF.

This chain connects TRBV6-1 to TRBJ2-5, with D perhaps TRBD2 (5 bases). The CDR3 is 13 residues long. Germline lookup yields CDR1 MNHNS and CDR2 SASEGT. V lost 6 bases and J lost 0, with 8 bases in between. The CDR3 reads CASSWTDQETQYF. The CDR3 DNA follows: TGTGCCAGCAGCTGGACTGACCAAGAGACCCAGTACTTC.

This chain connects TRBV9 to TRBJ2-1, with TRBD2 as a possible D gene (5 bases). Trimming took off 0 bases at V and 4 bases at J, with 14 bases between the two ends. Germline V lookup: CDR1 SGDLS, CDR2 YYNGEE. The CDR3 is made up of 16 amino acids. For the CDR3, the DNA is TGTGCCAGCAGCGTAGAACTTCGGGATCCTTACAATGAGCAGTTCTTC. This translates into CASSVELRDPYNEQFF.

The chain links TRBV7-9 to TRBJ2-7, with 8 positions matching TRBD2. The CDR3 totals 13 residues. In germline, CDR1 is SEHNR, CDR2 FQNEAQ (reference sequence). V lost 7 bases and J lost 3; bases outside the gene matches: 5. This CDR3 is CASTEAGVYEQYF. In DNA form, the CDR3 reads TGTGCCAGCACCGAAGCGGGAGTCTACGAGCAGTACTTC.

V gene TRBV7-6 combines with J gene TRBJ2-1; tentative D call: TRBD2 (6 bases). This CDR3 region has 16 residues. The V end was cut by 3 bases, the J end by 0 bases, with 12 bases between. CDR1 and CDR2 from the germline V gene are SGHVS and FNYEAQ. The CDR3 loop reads CASSLGLRSSYNEQFF. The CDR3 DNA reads TGTGCCAGCAGCTTGGGACTCCGGAGCTCCTACAATGAGCAGTTCTTC.

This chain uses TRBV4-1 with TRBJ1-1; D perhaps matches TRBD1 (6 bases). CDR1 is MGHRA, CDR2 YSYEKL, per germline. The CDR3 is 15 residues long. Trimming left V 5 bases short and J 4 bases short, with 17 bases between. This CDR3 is CASSSRGGPSTEAFF. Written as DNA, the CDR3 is TGCGCCAGCAGCTCCCGGGGGGGCCCGAGCACTGAAGCTTTCTTT.

For the CDR3, the DNA is TGCAGCGTACTACCTCAGGGGGTGCTTTCAACTAATGAAAAACTGTTTTTT. It codes for CSVLPQGVLSTNEKLFF. The chain links TRBV29-1 to TRBJ1-4; the match to TRBD1 covers 7 bases. In germline, CDR1 is SQVTM, CDR2 ANQGSEA. This CDR3 contains 17 residues. With 6 bases clipped from V and 0 bases from J, the junction kept 13 bases outside the gene matches. The whole variable domain, filled in from reference TRBV29-1 and TRBJ1-4, reads SAVISQKPSRDICQRGTSLTIQCQVDSQVTMMFWYRQQPGQSLTLIATANQGSEATYESGFVIDKFPISRPNLTFSTLTVSNMSPEDSSIYLCSVLPQGVLSTNEKLFFGSGTQLSVL.

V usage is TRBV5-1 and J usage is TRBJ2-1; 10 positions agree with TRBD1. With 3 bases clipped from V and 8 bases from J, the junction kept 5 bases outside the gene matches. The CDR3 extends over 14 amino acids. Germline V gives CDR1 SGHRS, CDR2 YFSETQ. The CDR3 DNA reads TGCGCCAGCAGCTCCGGGACAGGGGCGTATGAGCAGTTCTTC. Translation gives CASSSGTGAYEQFF.

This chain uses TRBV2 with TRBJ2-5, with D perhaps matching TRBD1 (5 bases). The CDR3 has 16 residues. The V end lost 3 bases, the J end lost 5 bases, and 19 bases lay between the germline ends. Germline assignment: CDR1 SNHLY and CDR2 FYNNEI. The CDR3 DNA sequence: TGTGCCAGCAGTGATTGGGGCAGGGCAAGGGGTGAGACCCAGTACTTC. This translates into CASSDWGRARGETQYF.

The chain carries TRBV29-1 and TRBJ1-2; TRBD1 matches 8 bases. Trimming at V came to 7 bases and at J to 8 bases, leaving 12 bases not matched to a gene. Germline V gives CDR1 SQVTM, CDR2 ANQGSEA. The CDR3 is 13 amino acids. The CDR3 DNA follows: TGCAGCGCCTCTCTCACAGGGGGAGAAGGCTACACCTTC. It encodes CSASLTGGEGYTF.

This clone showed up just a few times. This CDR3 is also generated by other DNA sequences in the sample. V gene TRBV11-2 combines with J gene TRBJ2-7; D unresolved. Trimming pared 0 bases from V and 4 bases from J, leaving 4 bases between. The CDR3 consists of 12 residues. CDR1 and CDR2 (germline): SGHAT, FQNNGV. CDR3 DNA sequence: TGTGCCAGCAGCTTAGACAGATACGAGCAGTACTTC. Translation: CASSLDRYEQYF.

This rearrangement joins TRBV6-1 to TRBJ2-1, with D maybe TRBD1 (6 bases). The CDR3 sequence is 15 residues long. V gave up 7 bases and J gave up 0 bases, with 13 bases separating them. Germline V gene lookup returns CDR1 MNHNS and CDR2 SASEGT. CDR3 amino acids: CASKEQGISYNEQFF. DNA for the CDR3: TGTGCCAGCAAGGAGCAGGGGATCTCCTACAATGAGCAGTTCTTC.